Sequencing of this T cell receptor (beta chain) was carried out in a study of Graves' ophthalmopathy and Graves' hyperthyroidism. Findings and limits, study-wide: Most expanded thyroid clonotypes above 0.001 frequency also appeared in blood.

Patients newly diagnosed with hyperthyroidism, under 2 months' duration, were aged 18 to 65, the study reports. Lactation, pregnancy, uncontrolled infections and other autoimmune diseases were all grounds for excluding patients. The PBMCs had their origin in less than 13 ml of fresh peripheral blood. The table lists this clonotype with many counts. Its target is not known. From RNA, the CDR3 regions of TCR beta chains were amplified and sequenced. HTBI-primed RT-PCR formed the first round, and a multiplex PCR formed the second. TCRdb independently ran MiXCR on the multiplex PCR reads; one entry per CDR3 protein. Of 400,000 to 450,000 distinct CDR3 sequences listed, under 25% are singletons. This clonotype was sampled from a woman younger than 30 with stable Graves' hyperthyroidism. The sample consisted of peripheral blood.

The CDR3 nucleotides read TGTGCCAGTAGTATCCGGGACAGGGGGGCGCGCGAGCAGTACTTC. It codes for CASSIRDRGAREQYF. This sequence joins TRBV19 and TRBJ2-7; 11 bases align to TRBD1. V shed 3 bases and J 6 bases; nucleotides not matched to a gene: 7. From germline, CDR1 is LNHDA and CDR2 SQIVND (reference sequence). The CDR3 runs 15 residues.